This T cell receptor beta chain was sequenced during a study of OX40 agonist ivuxolimab in advanced cancers. Turning to this clone: The antigen is unknown.

Assay: immunoSEQ multiplex PCR; the TCRdb copy retains only in-frame clones and omits some. The data hold tens of thousands of clones, with just under 90% observed a single time. Germline V gene sequence: CDR1 SGDLS, CDR2 YYNGEE. V lost 1 base, J lost 3 bases, and 7 bases lay in between. The CDR3 runs 13 residues. Study results and limitations: Partial responders treated at 0.1-3.0 mg/kg exhibited clonal expansion among the lowest measured.

The receptor was derived from an adult with an advanced solid tumor such as melanoma, head and neck, liver or kidney cancer. The chain joins TRBV9 to TRBJ2-5, with D possibly matching TRBD2 (5 bases). The source was CD4+ or CD8+ T cells sorted from blood, collected in a trial of the OX40 agonist ivuxolimab. CDR3 bases: TGTGCCAGCAGCGTACCGGGGAAAGAGACCCAGTACTTC. Translating gives CASSVPGKETQYF.